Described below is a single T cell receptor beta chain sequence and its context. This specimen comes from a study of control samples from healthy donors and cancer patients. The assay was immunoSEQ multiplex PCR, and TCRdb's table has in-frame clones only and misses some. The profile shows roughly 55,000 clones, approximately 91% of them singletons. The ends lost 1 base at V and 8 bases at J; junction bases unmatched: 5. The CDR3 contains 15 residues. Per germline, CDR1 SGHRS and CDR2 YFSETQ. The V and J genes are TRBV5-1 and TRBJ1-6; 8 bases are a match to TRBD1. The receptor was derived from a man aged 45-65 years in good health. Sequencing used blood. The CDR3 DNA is TGCGCCAGCAGCTTGAGGGCAGGGGGCGATTCACCCCTCCACTTT. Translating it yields CASSLRAGGDSPLHF.